The clone carrying this TCR beta chain was counted between two and nine times. What it recognizes is unknown. The germline gene is not matched at one end of the junction; a read error may be the cause. This specimen comes from a study of T cell repertoires in cytomegalovirus infection. At the level of the study: Carrying CMV and the relevant HLA type showed in public TCR beta signatures. Study results and caveats: Dominant in the ex vivo response were TCR beta clonotypes restricted by HLA-C and specific for CMV.

Germline V CDR1 and CDR2: MGHDK, SYGVNS. The CDR3 covers 14 residues. TCRdb passed the reads through MiXCR, listing each CDR3 protein once. The repertoire includes a few hundred thousand distinct CDR3 sequences, approximately 9.1% of them detected once, and more than 12% sits in the top ten. The chain couples TRBV25-1 to TRBJ1-4; 9 bases align to TRBD1. This clonotype was sampled from a human donor in good health (CMV status not recorded). Some clones in this sample may be carry-over from other donors' samples. Source material: PBMCs. The CDR3 nucleotides are TGTGCCAGCCGCACGGACAGGGGTAATAAAAAACTGTTTTTT. Encoded protein: CASRTDRGNKKLFF.